This paragraph covers one T cell receptor (beta chain) sequence. The target antigen is unknown. The entry originates in a study of T cells after yellow fever vaccination. 5'RACE template switching produced TCR cDNA carrying a universal primer site and UMIs. TCRdb reanalysed the 5' RACE reads using MiXCR and keeps one entry per CDR3 protein. The sample yields more than 350,000 distinct CDR3 sequences, roughly 10% seen once. Notes on the study in general: Weaker in magnitude, the secondary response showed a faster peak on day 5 versus 15.

Germline V gene lookup returns CDR1 SGHRS and CDR2 YFSETQ. The V end was cut by 4 bases, the J end by 0 bases, with 15 bases between. The CDR3 is made up of 16 amino acids. The chain is built from TRBV5-1 and TRBJ2-3; no clear D. The sequence was obtained from a man between 18 and 35 years old who received the YFV17D yellow fever vaccine. Sequenced here: PBMCs, sampled on the day of the first yellow fever vaccination. CDR3 loop: CASSPITTSSTDTQYF. The CDR3 nucleotides are TGCGCCAGCAGCCCTATCACGACGTCTAGCACAGATACGCAGTATTTT.